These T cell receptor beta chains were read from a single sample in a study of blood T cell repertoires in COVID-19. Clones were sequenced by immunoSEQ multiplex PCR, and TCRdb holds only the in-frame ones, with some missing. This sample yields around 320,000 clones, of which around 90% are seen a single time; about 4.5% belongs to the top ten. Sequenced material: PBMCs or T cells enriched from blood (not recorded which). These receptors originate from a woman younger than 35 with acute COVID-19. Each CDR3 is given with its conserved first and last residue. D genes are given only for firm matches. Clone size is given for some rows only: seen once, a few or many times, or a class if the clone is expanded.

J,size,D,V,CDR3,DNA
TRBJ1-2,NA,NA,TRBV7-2,CASSWPQQGSDYGYTF,TGTGCCAGCAGCTGGCCACAACAGGGATCGGACTATGGCTACACCTTC
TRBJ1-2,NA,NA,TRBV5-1,CASSLAPAGGSNYGYTF,TGCGCCAGCAGCTTGGCTCCGGCGGGTGGTTCTAACTATGGCTACACCTTC
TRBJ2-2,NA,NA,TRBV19,CASSIERNANTGELFF,TGTGCCAGTAGTATCGAGCGGAACGCGAACACCGGGGAGCTGTTTTTT
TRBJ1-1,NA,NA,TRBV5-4,CASSSQGRSWADEAFF,TGTGCCAGCAGCTCTCAGGGGCGGAGCTGGGCGGATGAAGCTTTCTTT
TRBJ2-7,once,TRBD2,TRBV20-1,CSANSGRAYF,TGCAGCGCTAATAGCGGGAGGGCGTACTTC
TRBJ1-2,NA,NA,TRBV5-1,CASSLDLDFDYGYTF,TGCGCCAGCAGCTTGGACCTCGACTTTGACTATGGCTACACCTTC
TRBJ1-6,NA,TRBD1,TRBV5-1,CASSLDRGPSSPLHF,TGCGCCAGCAGCTTGGACAGGGGACCGAGTTCACCCCTCCACTTT
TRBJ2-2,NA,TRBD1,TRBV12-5,CASGLGRTGPTGELFF,TGTGCTAGTGGTTTGGGCCGGACAGGCCCCACCGGGGAGCTGTTTTTT
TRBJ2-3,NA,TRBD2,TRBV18,CASSLAELAGSTDTQYF,TGTGCCAGCTCACTAGCAGAACTAGCGGGAAGCACAGATACGCAGTATTTT
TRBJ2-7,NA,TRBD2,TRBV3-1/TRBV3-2,CASSQDSPDGRALDEQYF,TGTGCCAGCAGCCAAGATTCCCCTGACGGGAGGGCCTTAGACGAGCAGTACTTC
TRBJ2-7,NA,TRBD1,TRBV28,CASSPRQGRDEQYF,TGTGCCAGCAGTCCCCGACAGGGGCGAGACGAGCAGTACTTC
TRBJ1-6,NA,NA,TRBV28,CASTPGGRDNSPLHF,TGTGCCAGCACACCGGGGGGAAGGGATAATTCACCCCTCCACTTT
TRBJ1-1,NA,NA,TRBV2,CAGRRDMNTEAFF,TGTGCCGGCCGCAGGGACATGAACACTGAAGCTTTCTTT
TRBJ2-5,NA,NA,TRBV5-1,CASSAGTRRVETQYF,TGCGCCAGCAGCGCCGGGACACGGCGAGTGGAGACCCAGTACTTC
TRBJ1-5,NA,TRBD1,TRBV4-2,CASSQEDFGQGAYRQPQHF,TGTGCCAGCAGCCAAGAAGACTTCGGACAGGGGGCATACCGGCAGCCCCAGCATTTT
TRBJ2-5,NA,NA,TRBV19,CASSETASSGGWGQETQYF,TGTGCCAGTAGTGAGACGGCGTCATCTGGGGGCTGGGGACAAGAGACCCAGTACTTC
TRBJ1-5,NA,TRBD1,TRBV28,CASSQGQGMNQPQHF,TGTGCCAGCAGTCAGGGACAGGGGATGAATCAGCCCCAGCATTTT
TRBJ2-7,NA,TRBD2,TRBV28,CASSLRRGSYEQYF,TGTGCCAGCAGTTTAAGGCGGGGGAGCTACGAGCAGTACTTC
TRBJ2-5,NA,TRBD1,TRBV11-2,CASSSRDRIQETQYF,TGTGCCAGCAGCTCCCGGGACAGAATACAAGAGACCCAGTACTTC
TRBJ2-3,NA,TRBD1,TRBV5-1,CASNLGQFSTDTQYF,TGCGCCAGCAACTTGGGACAGTTTAGCACAGATACGCAGTATTTT
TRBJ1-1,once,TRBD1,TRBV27,CASSSLAGGTEAFF,TGTGCCAGCAGTTCCCTGGCAGGGGGCACTGAAGCTTTCTTT
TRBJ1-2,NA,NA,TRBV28,CASSPPGEYGYTF,TGTGCCAGCAGTCCTCCCGGGGAATATGGCTACACCTTC
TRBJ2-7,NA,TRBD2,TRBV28,CASSFLDFKGLAGAYEQYF,TGTGCCAGCAGTTTTTTGGATTTCAAAGGACTAGCGGGGGCCTACGAGCAGTACTTC
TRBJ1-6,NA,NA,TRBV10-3,CAISMNRADNSPLHF,TGTGCCATCAGTATGAACAGGGCCGATAATTCACCCCTCCACTTT
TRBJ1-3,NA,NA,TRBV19,CASSRGSGNTIYF,TGTGCCAGTTCCCGGGGCTCTGGAAACACCATATATTTT
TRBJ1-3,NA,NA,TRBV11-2,CASSLGSGQGGGNTIYF,TGTGCCAGCAGCTTAGGATCGGGTCAGGGAGGTGGAAACACCATATATTTT
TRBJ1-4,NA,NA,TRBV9,CASSVATPGILFF,TGTGCCAGCAGCGTAGCTACTCCGGGTATACTGTTTTTT
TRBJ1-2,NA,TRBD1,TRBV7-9,CASSSIGGAPYYGYTF,TGTGCCAGCAGCTCCATAGGGGGCGCCCCCTACTATGGCTACACCTTC
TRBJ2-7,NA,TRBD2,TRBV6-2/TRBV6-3,CASSLAGLSYEQYF,TGTGCCAGCAGCTTAGCGGGCCTATCCTACGAGCAGTACTTC
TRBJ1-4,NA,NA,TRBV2,CASITGNFNEKLFF,TGTGCCAGCATCACAGGGAACTTTAATGAAAAACTGTTTTTT
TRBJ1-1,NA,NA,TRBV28,CASRPAGWANTEAFF,TGTGCCAGCAGGCCGGCAGGGTGGGCCAACACTGAAGCTTTCTTT
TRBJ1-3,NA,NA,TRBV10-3,CAITRGVEADTIYF,TGTGCCATCACCCGGGGGGTAGAGGCGGACACCATATATTTT
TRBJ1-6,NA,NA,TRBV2,CASRAVRGNSPLHF,TGTGCCAGCAGGGCGGTAAGGGGAAATTCACCCCTCCACTTT
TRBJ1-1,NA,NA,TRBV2,CASSRQPVENTEAFF,TGTGCCAGCAGTAGACAGCCAGTCGAGAACACTGAAGCTTTCTTT
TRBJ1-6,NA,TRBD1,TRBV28,CASSLGQGDNSPLHF,TGTGCCAGCAGTCTTGGACAGGGGGATAATTCACCCCTCCACTTT
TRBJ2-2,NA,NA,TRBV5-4,CASSGGTGELFF,TGTGCCAGCAGCGGGGGGACCGGGGAGCTGTTTTTT
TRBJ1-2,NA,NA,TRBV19,CASSMGDWTYGYTF,TGTGCCAGTAGTATGGGGGACTGGACCTATGGCTACACCTTC
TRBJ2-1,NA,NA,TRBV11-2,CASYGGARPYSSSYNEQFF,TGTGCCAGCTACGGAGGGGCTAGACCTTATTCAAGCTCCTACAATGAGCAGTTCTTC
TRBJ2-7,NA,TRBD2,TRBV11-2,CASSFKLAGVYEQYF,TGTGCCAGCAGCTTTAAACTAGCGGGGGTCTACGAGCAGTACTTC
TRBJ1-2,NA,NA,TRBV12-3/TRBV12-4,CASSFRGENGYTF,TGTGCCAGCAGTTTTCGGGGGGAGAATGGCTACACCTTC
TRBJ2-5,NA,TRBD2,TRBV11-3,CASSRRQAGETQYF,TGTGCCAGCAGCCGCCGACAAGCGGGGGAGACCCAGTACTTC
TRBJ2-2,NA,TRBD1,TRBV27,CASSLTTGVTGELFF,TGTGCCAGCAGTCTAACGACAGGGGTCACCGGGGAGCTGTTTTTT
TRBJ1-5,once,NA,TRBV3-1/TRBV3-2,CASSPGAVNQPQHF,TGTGCCAGCAGTCCTGGGGCCGTAAATCAGCCCCAGCATTTT
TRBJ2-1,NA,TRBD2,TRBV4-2,CASSQETSGAYNEQFF,TGTGCCAGCAGCCAAGAAACGAGCGGGGCCTACAATGAGCAGTTCTTC
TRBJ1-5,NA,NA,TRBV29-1,CSVGIGGRDPQPQHF,TGCAGCGTTGGGATCGGGGGGCGCGACCCCCAGCCCCAGCATTTT
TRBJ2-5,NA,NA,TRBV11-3,CASSTPTRSGQETQYF,TGTGCCAGCAGCACCCCGACTAGGTCGGGACAAGAGACCCAGTACTTC
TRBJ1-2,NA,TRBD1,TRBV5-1,CASEPGQGSFYGGYTF,TGCGCCAGTGAGCCGGGACAGGGGAGTTTTTATGGGGGCTACACCTTC
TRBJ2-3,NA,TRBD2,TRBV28,CASSSLLAPAGDTQYF,TGTGCCAGCAGTTCCCTACTAGCGCCTGCGGGAGATACGCAGTATTTT
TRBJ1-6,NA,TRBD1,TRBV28,CASSEQGSSYNSPLHF,TGTGCCAGCAGTGAACAGGGGAGCTCCTATAATTCACCCCTCCACTTT
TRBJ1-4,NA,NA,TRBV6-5,CASSPHRVGDEKLFF,TGTGCCAGCAGCCCCCACAGGGTAGGAGATGAAAAACTGTTTTTT
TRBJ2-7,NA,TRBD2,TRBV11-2,CASRTLAGERHEQYF,TGTGCCAGCAGGACACTAGCGGGAGAACGCCACGAGCAGTACTTC
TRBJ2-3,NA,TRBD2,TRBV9,CASSSQAGGPHTQYF,TGTGCCAGCAGCTCCCAAGCGGGAGGGCCTCATACGCAGTATTTT
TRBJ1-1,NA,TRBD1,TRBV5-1,CASSPWTGEAEAFF,TGCGCCAGCAGCCCCTGGACAGGGGAGGCTGAAGCTTTCTTT
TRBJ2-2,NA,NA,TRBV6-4,CASRGWTGELFF,TGTGCCAGCAGGGGCTGGACCGGGGAGCTGTTTTTT
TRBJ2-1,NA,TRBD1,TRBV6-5,CASSPGTGGYEQFF,TGTGCCAGCAGCCCCGGGACAGGGGGCTATGAGCAGTTCTTC